This T cell receptor (beta chain) was observed in a study of cytomegalovirus exposure and HLA in healthy donors (TCRdb year 2017). As for the study more broadly: An earlier analysis of several hundred of the donors reported 250 to 300 Gb of sequence data and more than 90 million unique TCR beta sequences from about 180 million T cells. The study aimed to test whether signatures of past pathogen exposure could be identified by cataloging public T cell receptors. Roughly 5 DR-DQ haplotypes were handled as single units for association and clustering because linkage in the cohort was strong. The T cell repertoires of under 700 subjects were profiled by immunosequencing and related to cytomegalovirus serostatus. High-throughput TCR immunosequencing, statistical association of individual TCRs with disease status, and machine learning were combined to predict cytomegalovirus infection status. Among some 400 genotyped donors of the cohort, an average of around 250,000 unique TCR beta nucleotide sequences was sequenced per donor, of which 15% to 20% were non-productive. Of the 300 to 450 genotyped donors, approximately 81% were placed in the genetic ancestry cluster associated with self-reported Caucasian donors. Typing coverage varied by locus: roughly 629-630 donors for A, B, C, DRB1 and DQB1; more than 500 for DQA1; over 600 for DPA1; around 450 for DPB1. A later analysis re-examined previously published TCR beta repertoires from hundreds of donors and added high-resolution HLA genotyping to investigate patterns of TCR occurrence. In addition to the first cohort of 500 to 850 subjects, a separate validation cohort of 120 different subjects was used. HLA typing covered class I and class II loci at four-digit resolution. All discovery cohort repertoires had been generated on a single sequencing platform. Rather than drawing on any new phenotypic data, the later analysis identified candidate immune exposures from TCR beta sequences and the way those sequences occurred across donors. Alongside the repertoire data, information on donor age, sex, ethnicity and CMV serostatus was compiled. To decide whether each TCR beta V gene segment behaved as functional or pseudogenic, an earlier analysis of over 500 of the donors relied on high-throughput TCR beta sequencing. A later genetic analysis took genome-wide SNP genotypes for about 65% of the roughly 670 donors and used that subset as a discovery cohort. An early release covering 550 to 700 HLA-typed donors comprised about 310 gigabases of sequencing data and roughly 86 million unique TCR sequences. What the authors observed across the whole study: A cluster of highly shared sequence variants was judged likely to represent a technical artifact of the sequencing pipeline. A further reported finding was that TCR beta sequences accurately predicted the HLA-A and HLA-B alleles for most subjects in the first cohort. Presence/absence analyses assumed roughly uniform sequencing depth across donors, an assumption that may not hold. Correlated functional status among segregating V segments might be attributable to linkage disequilibrium, but an unknown experimental factor could not be ruled out. Over 15 rarely observed V segments, including chromosome 9 orphons, were excluded from the earlier analysis of about 500 of the donors because counts were too low. A later genetic analysis associated a missense DCLRE1C variant with V-gene and J-gene trimming of TCR beta chains, and an independent cohort replicated the association. Because HLA typing was missing for some donors at each locus, association tests included only the typed subset. According to a later analysis, TCR association rates differed among HLA loci, with DRB1 alleles showing the most associated TCRs and HLA-C alleles showing the fewest. According to the authors, the approach could potentially be generalized to other disease states and immunological phenotypes. An earlier analysis of approximately 600 of the donors showed that most TCR beta V segments appeared in productive rearrangements either about 90% or about 30% of the time, which broadly matched IMGT annotations. Most TCR sequences were seen in very few donors, while some public TCRs were found in many individuals. A total of about 180 TCR beta chains were listed by the study as associated with cytomegalovirus. A few of the identified cytomegalovirus-associated TCR beta chains were confirmed in vitro to be specific for cytomegalovirus antigens. A later analysis found that HLA-associated TCR beta chains were more clonally expanded and had lower generation probabilities than equally common non-associated chains. In a later analysis, several top co-occurrence clusters were reported to appear linked to parvovirus B19, influenza, CMV and Epstein-Barr virus. In a later genetic analysis, fewer N-insertions in productive TCRs were reported among donors in an Asian-associated ancestry cluster than the roughly 670-donor mean. The classifier was reported to diagnose cytomegalovirus status with high specificity and sensitivity in both the original and validation cohorts. CMV serostatus was the only immune exposure information available for the cohort. Only TCR beta chains were sequenced in this cohort, and the absence of alpha or paired-chain data limited detectable features. In a later analysis, some 18,000 TCR beta sequences were associated with specific HLA alleles at a false discovery rate of 0.05. The 87-base-pair reads could not distinguish some IMGT-functional V segments, including TRBV6-2 and TRBV6-3, so those segments were excluded. When HLA alleles, especially DR and DQ, strongly co-occurred, TCR associations were difficult to assign to individual alleles. Most CMV-associated TCR beta chains appeared to be HLA-restricted in a later analysis, and the HLA associations seemed to be driven largely by CMV exposure.

Library prep was done by the immunoSEQ multiplex PCR assay. For the multiplex PCR, a mixture combining 60 forward primers for TCR Vbeta segments and 13 reverse primers for TCR Jbeta segments was used. The CDR3 region of rearranged TCR beta genes was amplified from genomic DNA with a multiplex PCR assay. Amplified TCR beta libraries were sequenced as 87-base-pair reads on the Illumina HiSeq System. Per the authors' processing: A later analysis tallied 70 million to 100 million unique TCR beta chains across the 550 to 850 repertoires, and approximately 9.9 million of those chains were shared by two or more donors. A nearest-neighbor algorithm error-corrected the raw reads and collapsed the reads into unique sequences, merging closely related sequences to remove PCR and sequencing errors. To assign V, D and J gene segments, CDR3 sequences were aligned to IMGT reference sequences. Each retained sequence needed at least a six-nucleotide match to both a V gene segment and a J gene segment. Rearrangements were called productive when the CDR3 lacked stop codons and stayed in frame with V and J; all others were non-productive. CDR3 was defined according to IMGT convention as the region running from the second conserved V-encoded cysteine to the conserved J-encoded phenylalanine. In an earlier analysis of around 570 of the donors, sequences lacking an unambiguous match to a single V gene segment were excluded. An earlier analysis of fewer than 650 of the donors classified V segments as functional when productive rearrangements were above 56.7% and as segregating when the standard deviation between donors was above 5%. A statistical classification framework was built for diagnosing cytomegalovirus status from the catalog of TCR beta chain sequences. V and J gene assignment, in a later analysis, came from comparing TCR nucleotide sequences with IMGT/GENE-DB human TR gene sequences. Using the TCRdist pipeline, a later analysis assigned CDR3 sequences along with most-parsimonious VDJ recombination scenarios. In a later analysis, each TCR beta chain was defined by its CDR3 amino acid sequence together with its V-gene family, and reads lacking a unique V-gene family were excluded. In a later analysis, fewer than 650 highly shared, low-generation-probability nucleotide sequences were removed to address suspected cross-contamination and a sequencing artifact. For each public chain, a later analysis derived a clonal expansion index from normalized ranks of inferred template counts within each repertoire. A later analysis computed generation probabilities with a VDJ recombination model fitted to out-of-frame rearrangements, and checked the results against IGoR. Hypergeometric tests were used in a later analysis to score TCR-TCR, TCR-HLA and TCR-CMV co-occurrence, with a repertoire-size bias correction applied to the TCR pairs. False discovery rates were estimated in a later analysis by permuting HLA or CMV assignments 20 times. In a later analysis, co-occurring TCRs were grouped using DBSCAN, and TCRdist sequence similarity was added for clustering within HLA-allele-positive subsets. Repertoires with fewer than 30,000 or more than 120,000 public chains were left out of co-occurrence clustering, as were about 5 repertoires with anomalous nucleotide sharing. Here the immuneACCESS table is served through TCRdb, limited to in-frame sequences with V and J called. Missing clones are a known gap in these copies; in checked studies unresolved V genes cover under half, and the rest lacks a known reason. That table gives V, J and clone size, and the DNA gave D and trimming. The sample data list some 130,000 clones, and around 77% of these were observed just once. The ten largest make up 4% to 5.5% of the sample.

The cohort comprised around 700 healthy bone marrow donors. Cohort members were all nominally healthy when sampled, although unrecorded immune exposures were likely present. Of the roughly 630 cohort members, about 290 had a positive CMV serostatus and about 360 had a negative one, while no CMV serostatus was recorded for the donor. A peripheral blood sample was collected from each donor, and TCR beta sequencing was performed on peripheral blood mononuclear cells. The Qiagen DNeasy Blood Extraction Kit was used to extract genomic DNA from the blood cell samples. V ends up 1 base short and J 1 base short, with an unmatched junction base count of 4. CDR1 and CDR2 are read off the germline V gene as SGHRS and YFSETQ. The cysteine opens and the phenylalanine closes a CDR3 of 16 amino acids. CDR3 DNA is the only sequence kept; it has 48 bases, read in frame from the first base. In its sample, this clone was seen a few times. Which antigen it targets is not known. Nothing much larger sits one base from this clone, and base qualities are not available.

Sample: PBMCs. This receptor was identified in a man aged 25 to 45 in good health. The V and J genes are TRBV5-1 and TRBJ2-7, with 11 junctional bases fitting TRBD2. DNA sequence: TGCGCCAGCAGCTTGAGACTAGCGGGAAGTTCCTACGAGCAGTACTTC. Its protein reads: CASSLRLAGSSYEQYF.